The sequence of this TCR beta chain was determined in a study of cytomegalovirus exposure and HLA in healthy donors. Study observations and caveats: In an earlier analysis, in under 700 donors, most V segments appeared productive either ~87% or ~30% of the time. CMV serostatus alone was available as immune exposure information.

V was pared by 3 bases and J by 4 bases, with 4 bases of the junction left unmatched. CDR3 length: 14 amino acids. CDR1 is SGHNT, CDR2 YYREEE, per germline (reference sequence). The study ran its PCR with 60 Vbeta and 13 Jbeta primers. Here immunoSEQ multiplex PCR was the method, and the copy in TCRdb shows in-frame clones only, minus some. Found here are fewer than 100,000 clones, 69% of them singletons; the top ten hold around 1.3%. Concerning this clone: Its antigen is still unknown.

The chain carries TRBV5-4 and TRBJ2-7; 10 bases align to TRBD1. This clonotype originated in a female donor in good health and CMV-seronegative. Sequencing used PBMCs. In DNA form, the CDR3 reads TGTGCCAGCAGCTGGGGACAGGGGACATACGAGCAGTACTTC. It yields the protein CASSWGQGTYEQYF.